The clone carrying this TCR beta chain appeared a few times. One entry per CDR3 protein results from TCRdb running MiXCR on the 5' RACE reads. Of about 41,000 distinct CDR3 sequences listed, 25% to 30% are singletons. Germline loops: CDR1 LGHNA, CDR2 YNFKEQ. Trimming took off 0 bases at V and 5 bases at J, with 8 bases between the two ends. CDR3 length: 14 amino acids. The gene calls are TRBV4-2 and TRBJ1-5; D is unresolved. This clonotype originated in a female donor with breast cancer. The specimen sequenced was memory CD4+ T cells sorted from a lymph node. Subset here: memory CD4+ T cells, CD4+CD45RO+CD25-. CDR3 DNA: TGTGCCAGCAGCCAAGACGTTCGGGATCAGCCCCAGCATTTT. Protein: CASSQDVRDQPQHF.